Below, 17 T cell receptor beta chains from the same sample are listed, as sequenced in a study of blood T cells in healthy people across ages. Primers used in a second PCR of roughly 6 to 11 cycles were a sample-barcoded 5' primer and a J-beta primer mix. TCRdb processed the 5' RACE reads anew with MiXCR; each CDR3 protein has one entry. The table has about 670,000 distinct CDR3 sequences, 40% to 45% seen once. What was sequenced was blood. Every receptor here comes from a man older than 75 in good health.

This clonotype was seen a handful of times. The chain recombines TRBV6-1 with TRBJ1-4; D ambiguous. Trimming left V 10 bases short and J 0 bases short, with 9 bases between. The germline gives CDR1 MNHNS, CDR2 SASEGT. The CDR3 contains 13 residues. CDR3 nucleotides: TGTGCCACCAACAGAGCAACTAATGAAAAACTGTTTTTT. Protein sequence: CATNRATNEKLFF.

The rearrangement joins TRBV7-2 to TRBJ1-1, with no clear D. From germline, CDR1 is SGHTA and CDR2 FQGNSA. The CDR3 is made up of 14 amino acids. V lost 5 bases to trimming and J lost 0 bases, with 10 bases between them. CDR3: CASSPAGLNTEAFF. CDR3 coding DNA: TGTGCCAGCAGCCCCGCGGGTCTGAACACTGAAGCTTTCTTT.

The gene calls are TRBV18 and TRBJ2-5; 7 bases fit TRBD1. The J call may be mistaken, given a closer DNA end match to TRBJ2-7. Germline CDR1 and CDR2: KGHSH and LQKENI. CDR3 length equals 16 residues. CDR3 in amino acids: CASSRGIGGAGLEQYF. The DNA for the CDR3 is TGTGCCAGCTCACGTGGAATAGGGGGCGCCGGGCTCGAGCAGTACTTC.

V usage is TRBV14 and J usage is TRBJ2-1; 8 bases align to TRBD2. V lost 2 bases, J lost 7 bases, and 13 bases stayed unmatched. CDR3 length: 17 amino acids. Germline-derived CDR1 and CDR2 are SGHDN and FVKESK. The CDR3 sequence: CASSQRGQRGTRNEQFF. CDR3 DNA sequence: TGTGCCAGCAGCCAAAGGGGTCAGCGGGGGACGCGAAATGAGCAGTTCTTC.

This clonotype has more than one count but fewer than ten. The chain joins TRBV5-1 to TRBJ2-5; 7 nucleotides align to TRBD1. The CDR3 is 14 amino acids. J gave up 5 bases and V 4 bases, and 8 bases lay outside the gene matches. In germline, CDR1 is SGHRS, CDR2 YFSETQ. CDR3 nucleotides: TGCGCCAGCAGCGCCGGACAGGTACAGGAGACCCAGTACTTC. Translating it yields CASSAGQVQETQYF. Supplemented by reference TRBV5-1 and TRBJ2-5, the full variable domain reads KAGVTQTPRYLIKTRGQQVTLSCSPISGHRSVSWYQQTPGQGLQFLFEYFSETQRNKGNFPGRFSGRQFSNSRSEMNVSTLELGDSALYLCASSAGQVQETQYFGPGTRLLVL.

This clonotype appeared a few times. V gene TRBV15 combines with J gene TRBJ2-1, with D possibly being TRBD1 (5 bases). Per germline, CDR1 LNHNV and CDR2 YYDKDF (reference sequence). Trimming shortened V by 0 bases and J by 6 bases, and 9 bases separated the two germline ends. This CDR3 has 14 amino acids. The CDR3 region is CATSRDQGSNEQFF. CDR3 in DNA: TGTGCCACCAGCAGAGATCAGGGCTCCAATGAGCAGTTCTTC.

This clonotype was counted many times. CDR3 DNA: TGTGCCAGCAGCGCTCCGGGACACCCTGGGGAGCAGTACTTC. Translation: CASSAPGHPGEQYF. The rearrangement links TRBV9 to TRBJ2-7; tentative D call: TRBD1 (6 bases). The CDR3 sequence is 14 residues long. Germline CDR1 SGDLS, CDR2 YYNGEE. The V end lost 3 bases, the J end lost 7 bases, and 17 bases lay between the germline ends.

V usage is TRBV9 and J usage is TRBJ2-1; TRBD2 aligns across 11 bases. The CDR3 runs to 15 residues. Germline lookup yields CDR1 SGDLS and CDR2 YYNGEE. V lost 0 bases to trimming and J lost 9 bases; unmatched junction nucleotides: 5. The chain's CDR3 is CASSVEGLAGGEQFF. The CDR3 DNA reads as TGTGCCAGCAGCGTAGAAGGGCTAGCGGGGGGTGAGCAGTTCTTC. Looking up the rest from reference TRBV9 and TRBJ2-1 gives the full variable domain: DSGVTQTPKHLITATGQRVTLRCSPRSGDLSVYWYQQSLDQGLQFLIQYYNGEERAKGNILERFSAQQFPDLHSELNLSSLELGDSALYFCASSVEGLAGGEQFFGPGTRLTVL.

The chain couples TRBV21-1 to TRBJ2-4. TRBJ2-7 matches the DNA end more closely, so the J call is doubtful. TRBV21-1 is an annotated pseudogene. CDR3 length: 13 residues. The CDR3 DNA sequence: TGTGCCAGCAACAGGGTGAAAGGGAACGAGCAGTACTTC. Residues: CASNRVKGNEQYF.

This clonotype was seen just once. The chain couples TRBV11-1 to TRBJ2-1; D is ambiguous. CDR1 is SGHAT, CDR2 FQDESV, per germline (reference sequence). The CDR3 runs 13 residues. The ends were cut back, 5 bases at V and 7 bases at J, with 12 bases in the middle. The CDR3: CASSPSPDNEQFF. The CDR3 nucleotides read TGTGCCAGCAGCCCCTCCCCCGATAATGAGCAGTTCTTC.

The chain couples TRBV24-1 to TRBJ2-3, with TRBD2 matching 12 bases. With V trimmed by 4 bases and J by 4 bases, 8 bases remained unmatched. Germline V lookup: CDR1 KGHDR, CDR2 SFDVKD. The CDR3 spans 17 residues. The CDR3: CATSDQRLAGDADTQYF. CDR3 in DNA: TGTGCCACCAGTGACCAGAGACTAGCGGGAGACGCAGATACGCAGTATTTT.

This clonotype was seen only a few times. The chain uses TRBV6-2 or TRBV6-3 and TRBJ2-1; D not certain. The CDR3 is 13 amino acids. Germline CDR1 and CDR2: MNHEY and SVGEGT. V lost 5 bases, J lost 4 bases, and 9 bases lay in between. The CDR3 coding sequence is TGTGCCAGCAGTCCCTGGCAATACAATGAGCAGTTCTTC. Its translation is CASSPWQYNEQFF.

Only a few counts were recorded for this clonotype. V usage is TRBV29-1 and J usage is TRBJ2-5, with 9 nucleotides matching TRBD1. The CDR3 is made up of 14 amino acids. Per the germline V gene, CDR1 is SQVTM and CDR2 is ANQGSEA. V was pared by 4 bases and J by 9 bases, with 12 bases of the junction left unmatched. The CDR3 DNA sequence: TGCAGCGTTGCTCGGGACAGGGATGTGGGGGCCCAGTACTTC. It codes for CSVARDRDVGAQYF.

V gene TRBV24-1 combines with J gene TRBJ2-3; 8 bases line up with TRBD1. This CDR3 region has 14 residues. Germline V gives CDR1 KGHDR, CDR2 SFDVKD. J was trimmed by 4 bases and V by 4 bases; bases with no gene match: 3. CDR3 sequence (DNA): TGTGCCACCAGTGAGGCAGGGGGCCCAGATACGCAGTATTTT. The encoded protein is CATSEAGGPDTQYF.

This chain joins TRBV28 and TRBJ2-5; possible D gene TRBD1, 5 bases. CDR1 MDHEN and CDR2 SYDVKM come from the germline V gene. Trimming took 5 bases from V and 4 from J, leaving 17 bases between them. The CDR3 has 15 amino acids. This chain's CDR3 is CASSPRQPARETQYF. For the CDR3, the DNA is TGTGCCAGCAGTCCCCGACAGCCAGCCAGAGAGACCCAGTACTTC.

The chain carries TRBV7-8 and TRBJ2-3; the D is unclear. This CDR3 is built from 17 residues. V lost 0 bases to trimming and J lost 0 bases, with 13 bases between them. Germline V gene data show CDR1 as SGHVS and CDR2 as FQNEAQ. The DNA of the CDR3 is TGTGCCAGCAGCTTAGCGCAAGGCAGCCTAAGCACAGATACGCAGTATTTT. As protein: CASSLAQGSLSTDTQYF.

The V and J genes are TRBV29-1 and TRBJ1-1; 7 bases map to TRBD1. After removal of 7 bases from V and 7 bases from J, the junction contained 12 bases not matched to a gene. Germline assignment: CDR1 SQVTM and CDR2 ANQGSEA. The CDR3 consists of 13 residues. CDR3 region: CSAQTGRVSEAFF. In nucleotides, the CDR3 is TGCAGCGCTCAGACAGGGAGGGTCAGTGAAGCTTTCTTT. The whole variable domain, remainder taken from reference TRBV29-1 and TRBJ1-1, is SAVISQKPSRDICQRGTSLTIQCQVDSQVTMMFWYRQQPGQSLTLIATANQGSEATYESGFVIDKFPISRPNLTFSTLTVSNMSPEDSSIYLCSAQTGRVSEAFFGQGTRLTVV.